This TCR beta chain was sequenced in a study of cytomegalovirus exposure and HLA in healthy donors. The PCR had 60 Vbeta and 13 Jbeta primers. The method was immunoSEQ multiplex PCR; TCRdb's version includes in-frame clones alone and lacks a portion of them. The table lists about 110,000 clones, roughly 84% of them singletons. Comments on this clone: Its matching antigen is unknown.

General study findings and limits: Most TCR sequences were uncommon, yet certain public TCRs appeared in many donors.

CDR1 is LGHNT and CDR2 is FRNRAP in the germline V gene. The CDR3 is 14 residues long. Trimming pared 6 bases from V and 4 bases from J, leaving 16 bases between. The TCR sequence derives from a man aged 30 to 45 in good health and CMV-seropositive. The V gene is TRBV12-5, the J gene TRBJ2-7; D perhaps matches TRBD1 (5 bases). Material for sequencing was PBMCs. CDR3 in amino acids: CASGADSQLYEQYF. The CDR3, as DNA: TGTGCTAGTGGGGCAGACAGCCAGCTATACGAGCAGTACTTC.